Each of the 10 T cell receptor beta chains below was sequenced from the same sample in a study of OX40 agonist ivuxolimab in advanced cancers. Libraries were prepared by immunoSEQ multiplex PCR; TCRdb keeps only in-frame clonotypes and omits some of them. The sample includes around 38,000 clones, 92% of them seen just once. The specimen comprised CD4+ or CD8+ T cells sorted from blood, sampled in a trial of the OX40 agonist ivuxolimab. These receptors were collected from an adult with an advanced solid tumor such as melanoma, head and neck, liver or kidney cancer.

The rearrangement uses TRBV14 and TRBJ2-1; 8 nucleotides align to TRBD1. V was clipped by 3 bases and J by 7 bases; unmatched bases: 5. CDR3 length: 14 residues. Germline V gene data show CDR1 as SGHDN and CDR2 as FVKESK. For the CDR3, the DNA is TGTGCCAGCAGCCATGGAAGGACAGGGAATGAGCAGTTCTTC. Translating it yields CASSHGRTGNEQFF. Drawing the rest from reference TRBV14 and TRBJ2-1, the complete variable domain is EAGVTQFPSHSVIEKGQTVTLRCDPISGHDNLYWYRRVMGKEIKFLLHFVKESKQDESGMPNNRFLAERTGGTYSTLKVQPAELEDSGVYFCASSHGRTGNEQFFGPGTRLTVL.

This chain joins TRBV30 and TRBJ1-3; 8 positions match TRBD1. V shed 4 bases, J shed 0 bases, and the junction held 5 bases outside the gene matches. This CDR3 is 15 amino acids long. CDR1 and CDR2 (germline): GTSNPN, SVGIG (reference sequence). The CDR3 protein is CAWNQGALSGNTIYF. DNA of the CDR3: TGTGCCTGGAACCAGGGGGCACTCTCTGGAAACACCATATATTTT.

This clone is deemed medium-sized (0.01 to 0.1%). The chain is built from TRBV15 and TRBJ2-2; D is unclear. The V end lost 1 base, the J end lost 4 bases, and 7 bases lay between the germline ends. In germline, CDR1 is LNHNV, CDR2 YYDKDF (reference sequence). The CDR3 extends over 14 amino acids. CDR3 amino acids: CATSRGLTTGELFF. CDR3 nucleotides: TGTGCCACCAGCAGAGGACTGACCACCGGGGAGCTGTTTTTT.

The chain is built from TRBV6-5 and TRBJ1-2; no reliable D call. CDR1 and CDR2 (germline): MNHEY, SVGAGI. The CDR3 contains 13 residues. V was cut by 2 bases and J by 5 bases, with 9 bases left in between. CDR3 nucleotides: TGTGCCAGCAGTTACGGGGAATGGTATGGCTACACCTTC. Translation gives CASSYGEWYGYTF.

The CDR3 bases are TGTGCCAGTACCCCCTGGGGGGGCGAGAACACCGGGGAGCTGTTTTTT. Translation: CASTPWGGENTGELFF. The chain has TRBV19 and TRBJ2-2; a weak D match, TRBD2 (7 bases). Trimming left V 7 bases short and J 1 base short, with 16 bases between. The CDR3 covers 16 residues. Germline V gives CDR1 LNHDA, CDR2 SQIVND (reference sequence).

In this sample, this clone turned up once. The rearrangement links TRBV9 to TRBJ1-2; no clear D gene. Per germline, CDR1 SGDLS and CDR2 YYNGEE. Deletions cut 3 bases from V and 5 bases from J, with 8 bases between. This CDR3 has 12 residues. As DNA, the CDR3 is TGTGCCAGCAGCGCCGAAGATTATGGCTACACCTTC. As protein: CASSAEDYGYTF.

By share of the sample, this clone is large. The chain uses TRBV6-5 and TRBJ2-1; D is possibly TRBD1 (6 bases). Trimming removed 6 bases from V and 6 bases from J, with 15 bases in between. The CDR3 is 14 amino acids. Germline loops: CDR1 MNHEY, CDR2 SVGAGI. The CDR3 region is CASSLTGMGNEQFF. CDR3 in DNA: TGTGCCAGCAGCCTGACAGGAATGGGCAATGAGCAGTTCTTC.

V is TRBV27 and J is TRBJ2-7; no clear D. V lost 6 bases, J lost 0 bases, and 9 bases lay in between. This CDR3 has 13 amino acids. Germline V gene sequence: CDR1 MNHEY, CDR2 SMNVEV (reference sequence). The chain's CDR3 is CASSHSSSYEQYF. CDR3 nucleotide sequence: TGTGCCAGCAGCCACTCTAGCTCCTACGAGCAGTACTTC.

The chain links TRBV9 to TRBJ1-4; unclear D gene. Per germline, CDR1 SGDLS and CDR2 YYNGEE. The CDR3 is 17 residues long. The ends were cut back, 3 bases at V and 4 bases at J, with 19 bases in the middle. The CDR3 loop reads CASSGGPLGIHNEKLFF. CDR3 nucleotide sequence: TGTGCCAGCAGCGGAGGACCCTTAGGGATACATAATGAAAAACTGTTTTTT.

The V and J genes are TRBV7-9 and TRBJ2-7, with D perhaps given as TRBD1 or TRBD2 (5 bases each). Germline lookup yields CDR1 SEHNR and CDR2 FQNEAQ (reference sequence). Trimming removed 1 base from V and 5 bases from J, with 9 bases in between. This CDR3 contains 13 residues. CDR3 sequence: CASSLDPGHEQYF. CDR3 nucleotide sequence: TGTGCCAGCAGCTTAGATCCGGGACACGAGCAGTACTTC. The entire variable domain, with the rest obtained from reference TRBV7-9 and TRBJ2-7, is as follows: DTGVSQNPRHKITKRGQNVTFRCDPISEHNRLYWYRQTLGQGPEFLTYFQNEAQLEKSRLLSDRFSAERPKGSFSTLEIQRTEQGDSAMYLCASSLDPGHEQYFGPGTRLTVT.